These T cell receptor beta chains were read from a single sample in a study of blood T cell repertoires in COVID-19. Here immunoSEQ multiplex PCR was the method, and the copy in TCRdb shows in-frame clones only, minus some. The sample lists roughly 60,000 clones; about nine tenths were seen once. Sequencing was performed on peripheral blood. These receptor sequences come from a human donor with acute or convalescent COVID-19. The donor label of this sample is uncertain. Each CDR3 is given with its conserved first and last residue. A D gene is named only where the DNA matches it firmly. The size of a clone is reported for some rows only, either as once, few or many, or as a class for expanded clones.

J	size	D	V	CDR3	DNA
TRBJ1-5	.	TRBD1	TRBV27	CASSFSGGDQPQHF	TGTGCCAGCAGTTTCTCAGGGGGCGATCAGCCCCAGCATTTT
TRBJ2-1	.	TRBD2	TRBV7-2	CASSLSGGLMNEQFF	TGTGCCAGCAGCCTTAGCGGGGGACTGATGAATGAGCAGTTCTTC
TRBJ2-7	few	.	TRBV28	CASSSTRRVSYEQYF	TGTGCCAGCAGTTCTACTAGGCGGGTTTCCTACGAGCAGTACTTC
TRBJ2-5	.	TRBD2	TRBV5-6	CASSLTLAGGPSLRETQYF	TGTGCCAGCAGCTTAACGCTAGCGGGGGGCCCATCCTTACGAGAGACCCAGTACTTC
TRBJ2-3	.	.	TRBV6-5	CASRGRDTQYF	TGTGCCAGTAGAGGAAGAGATACGCAGTATTTT
TRBJ2-1	.	.	TRBV19	CASSIDRGNEQFF	TGTGCCAGTAGTATAGATAGGGGGAATGAGCAGTTCTTC
TRBJ1-2	.	.	TRBV7-9	CASSFTQGGGYTF	TGTGCCAGCAGCTTTACGCAGGGCGGTGGCTACACCTTC
TRBJ2-4	.	.	TRBV4-1	CASSQGLAYQAKNIQYF	TGCGCCAGCAGCCAAGGTTTAGCATACCAAGCCAAAAACATTCAGTACTTC
TRBJ2-6	.	.	TRBV18	CASSPLVPSYRETGANVLTF	TGTGCCAGCTCACCACTTGTTCCTAGCTACAGGGAGACTGGGGCCAACGTCCTGACTTTC
TRBJ2-2	.	TRBD1	TRBV7-9	CASRPDRDGNTGELFF	TGTGCCAGCAGACCTGACAGGGACGGGAACACCGGGGAGCTGTTTTTT
TRBJ2-3	.	.	TRBV7-9	CASSLGLTDTQYF	TGTGCCAGCAGCTTAGGGCTCACAGATACGCAGTATTTT
TRBJ2-5	.	TRBD2	TRBV30	CARAGGGETQYF	TGTGCCCGAGCGGGGGGGGGAGAGACCCAGTACTTC
TRBJ1-5	few	.	TRBV3-1/TRBV3-2	CASSQLGGSVQPQHF	TGTGCCAGCAGCCAACTGGGGGGTAGTGTTCAGCCCCAGCATTTT
TRBJ2-5	.	.	TRBV2	CASSAGGYQETQYF	TGTGCCAGCAGTGCGGGGGGCTATCAAGAGACCCAGTACTTC
TRBJ2-2	.	.	TRBV19	CASSTEQGGRRNTGELFF	TGTGCCAGTAGTACTGAACAGGGGGGGCGTAGGAACACCGGGGAGCTGTTTTTT
TRBJ2-7	.	.	TRBV27	CASSLVGSLGEQYF	TGTGCCAGCAGTTTGGTCGGGAGTTTAGGCGAGCAGTACTTC
TRBJ2-2	.	.	TRBV10-2	CASSAPGTGELFF	TGCGCCAGCAGTGCTCCGGGGACCGGGGAGCTGTTTTTT
TRBJ2-1	.	TRBD2	TRBV27	CASRRLADRSSYNEQFF	TGTGCCAGCAGGCGACTAGCGGACCGGAGCTCCTACAATGAGCAGTTCTTC
TRBJ1-2	once	.	TRBV28	CASRRGRRGYTF	TGTGCCAGCAGGAGGGGGAGACGCGGCTACACCTTC
TRBJ1-2	.	.	TRBV6-1	CASSEEGFEGYTF	TGTGCCAGCAGTGAGGAGGGGTTTGAGGGCTACACCTTC
TRBJ2-3	.	TRBD2	TRBV7-8	CASSLRTSGSSGDTQYF	TGTGCCAGCAGCTTAAGGACTAGCGGGAGTAGTGGGGATACGCAGTATTTT
TRBJ2-7	.	TRBD2	TRBV19	CAIRSLAGETYEQYF	TGTGCCATTAGGTCCCTAGCGGGAGAAACCTACGAGCAGTACTTC
TRBJ1-1	.	.	TRBV2	CASTKNTGAFF	TGTGCCAGCACCAAAAATACCGGGGCTTTCTTT
TRBJ2-5	.	.	TRBV7-8	CASSLTRTGREETQYF	TGTGCCAGCAGCTTGACGAGGACGGGTCGGGAGGAGACCCAGTACTTC
TRBJ1-5	.	TRBD1	TRBV5-1	CASSTTGGAGQPQHF	TGCGCCAGCAGCACGACAGGGGGCGCGGGTCAGCCCCAGCATTTT
TRBJ1-2	few	.	TRBV19	CASSAETAVRYTF	TGTGCCAGTAGTGCCGAGACAGCAGTGAGGTACACCTTC
TRBJ1-3	.	TRBD1	TRBV7-9	CASRTGTGPSGNTIYF	TGTGCCAGCAGGACCGGGACAGGGCCCTCTGGAAACACCATATATTTT
TRBJ1-5	.	TRBD1	TRBV6-1	CASSEAGQGKQPQHF	TGTGCCAGCAGTGAAGCCGGACAGGGTAAGCAGCCCCAGCATTTT
TRBJ2-1	.	.	TRBV7-2	CASSPYNEQFF	TGTGCCAGCAGCCCTTACAATGAGCAGTTCTTC
TRBJ2-5	.	TRBD1	TRBV19	CASSIRGTGGQETQYF	TGTGCCAGTAGTATTCGGGGGACAGGGGGCCAAGAGACCCAGTACTTC
TRBJ2-3	once	.	TRBV19	CASTGAQTDTQYF	TGTGCCAGTACAGGGGCGCAGACAGATACGCAGTATTTT
TRBJ1-1	.	TRBD1	TRBV29-1	CSVGQGGRNTEAFF	TGCAGCGTCGGACAGGGGGGAAGGAACACTGAAGCTTTCTTT
TRBJ2-7	.	TRBD2	TRBV5-4	CASSLGSGSYEQYF	TGTGCCAGCAGCTTGGGTAGCGGGTCCTACGAGCAGTACTTC
TRBJ1-2	.	TRBD1	TRBV5-8	CASSPLQGISYGYTF	TGTGCCAGCAGCCCATTACAGGGGATAAGCTATGGCTACACCTTC
TRBJ1-6	.	TRBD1	TRBV7-9	CASSPQTGGDSPLHF	TGTGCCAGCAGCCCCCAGACAGGGGGTGATTCACCCCTCCACTTT
TRBJ2-2	.	TRBD1	TRBV18	CASSLLGQGYTGELFF	TGTGCCAGCTCACTACTCGGACAGGGATACACCGGGGAGCTGTTTTTT
TRBJ2-5	few	TRBD2	TRBV2	CASSRPGLAGGTFGETQYF	TGTGCCAGCAGTCGCCCGGGACTAGCGGGGGGAACCTTCGGGGAGACCCAGTACTTC
TRBJ1-2	.	TRBD1	TRBV7-9	CASSLAQGGIYGYTF	TGTGCCAGCAGCTTAGCACAGGGGGGTATCTATGGCTACACCTTC
TRBJ2-7	.	TRBD1	TRBV30	CAWRNGQVSYEQYF	TGTGCCTGGAGGAACGGACAGGTATCCTACGAGCAGTACTTC
TRBJ2-2	.	.	TRBV3-1/TRBV3-2	CASSRGSIITGELFF	TGTGCCAGCAGCCGCGGGTCGATCATCACCGGGGAGCTGTTTTTT
TRBJ1-4	.	.	TRBV7-9	CASSRGDRGEKLFF	TGTGCCAGCAGCCGGGGGGATCGAGGCGAAAAACTGTTTTTT
TRBJ2-2	.	TRBD2	TRBV5-1	CASSQQVAGGNGELFF	TGCGCCAGCAGCCAGCAGGTAGCGGGAGGTAACGGGGAGCTGTTTTTT
TRBJ1-5	.	.	TRBV10-3	CASRGTVNQPQHF	TGTGCCAGTAGGGGAACGGTCAATCAGCCCCAGCATTTT
TRBJ1-2	.	TRBD1	TRBV5-6	CASSQVPGQNYGYTF	TGTGCCAGCAGTCAAGTTCCGGGACAGAACTATGGCTACACCTTC
TRBJ1-2	.	.	TRBV7-9	CASSFQGVDGYTF	TGTGCCAGCAGCTTCCAGGGTGTTGATGGCTACACCTTC
TRBJ1-4	few	.	TRBV11-2	CASSLDTQGGTNEKLFF	TGTGCCAGCAGCTTAGATACGCAGGGAGGAACTAATGAAAAACTGTTTTTT
TRBJ1-1	once	.	TRBV11-3	CASSLGTSNTEAFF	TGTGCCAGCAGCTTAGGGACATCTAACACTGAAGCTTTCTTT
TRBJ1-5	many	TRBD1	TRBV10-3	CAIGTGDSNQPQHF	TGTGCCATCGGGACAGGGGATAGCAATCAGCCCCAGCATTTT